This TCR beta chain was sequenced for a study of Graves' ophthalmopathy and Graves' hyperthyroidism. Study results and caveats: Separation of ophthalmopathy from stable hyperthyroidism was achieved by a 13-signature model, at approximately 90% sensitivity and roughly 81% specificity.

The CDR3 totals 13 residues. V lost 4 bases, J lost 1 base, and 8 bases lay in between. Transcripts of RNA were the source for amplifying TCR beta CDR3 regions. Second-round multiplex PCR followed a first-round RT-PCR using HTBI primers. One entry per CDR3 protein, called by TCRdb with MiXCR from the multiplex PCR reads. The sample consists of approximately 150,000 distinct CDR3 sequences, under 45% of them appearing once. This clonotype occurred many times. Its antigen is not identified. V usage is TRBV12-3 or TRBV12-4 and J usage is TRBJ2-7; D gene uncertain. This clonotype was sampled from a man aged 30 to 45 with Graves' ophthalmopathy. Sequencing was carried out using peripheral blood. CDR3 residues: CASSSDGSYEQYF. CDR3 DNA sequence: TGTGCCAGCAGTTCGGACGGTTCCTACGAGCAGTACTTC.